A single sample is the source of the 29 T cell receptor beta chains below, sequenced in a study of T cells in Graves' hyperthyroidism and ophthalmopathy. Using RNA transcripts as the source, TCR beta CDR3 regions were amplified. The TCR CDR3 first-round RT-PCR relied on the HTBI primer set. TCRdb recomputed calls from the multiplex PCR reads with MiXCR, one row per CDR3 protein. The sample has a few hundred thousand distinct CDR3 sequences; approximately 18% are singletons. Sample: blood. The receptors originated from a man in his late teens or twenties with Graves' ophthalmopathy.

This clonotype occurred a few times. The genes are TRBV9 and TRBJ1-4, with a weak D call TRBD1 (5 bases). CDR1 SGDLS and CDR2 YYNGEE come from the germline V gene. The CDR3 is made up of 15 amino acids. Trimming took 3 bases from V and 1 from J, leaving 10 bases between them. This CDR3 is CASSGEQGTNEKLFF. The DNA for the CDR3 is TGTGCCAGCAGCGGCGAGCAGGGAACTAATGAAAAACTGTTTTTT.

This clonotype was seen repeatedly, ten times or more. The gene calls are TRBV5-1 and TRBJ1-1, with 7 positions matching TRBD1. This CDR3 has 13 residues. CDR1 is SGHRS and CDR2 is YFSETQ in the germline V gene. The V segment lost 4 bases and the J segment 5 bases; nucleotides outside the gene matches: 5. This CDR3 is CASSRTGETEAFF. DNA of the CDR3: TGCGCCAGCAGCCGCACAGGGGAAACTGAAGCTTTCTTT.

This chain joins TRBV6-1 and TRBJ2-3; 12 nucleotides match TRBD2. Germline loops: CDR1 MNHNS, CDR2 SASEGT. The J segment lost 2 bases and the V segment lost 6 bases, leaving 6 bases of the junction unmatched. This CDR3 has 16 residues. CDR3 in amino acids: CASSPTSGGFTDTQYF. CDR3 nucleotide sequence: TGTGCCAGCAGCCCGACTAGCGGGGGCTTCACAGATACGCAGTATTTT.

This clonotype was counted ten times or more. The J gene is TRBJ2-7, the V gene TRBV11-2, with TRBD1 matching 7 bases. CDR1 is SGHAT, CDR2 FQNNGV, per germline. The CDR3 covers 12 residues. V trimming: 7 bases; J trimming: 5 bases; junction bases outside the gene matches: 5. CDR3 protein: CASTRDRDEQYF. The CDR3 bases are TGTGCCAGCACCCGGGACAGAGACGAGCAGTACTTC.

This clonotype was recorded many times. The chain couples TRBV12-3 or TRBV12-4 to TRBJ2-7, with D perhaps matching TRBD1 or TRBD2 (5 bases each). The CDR3 contains 14 residues. V was cut by 0 bases and J by 9 bases, with 15 bases left in between. The CDR3 protein is CASSLAPGQARQYF. The CDR3 bases are TGTGCCAGCAGTTTAGCGCCGGGGCAGGCCCGGCAGTACTTC.

This clonotype was counted ten times or more. J is TRBJ1-5 and V is TRBV12-3 or TRBV12-4; D is undetermined. The CDR3 covers 12 residues. Deletions cut 6 bases from V and 6 bases from J, with 9 bases between. Written as DNA, the CDR3 is TGTGCCAGCAGCTCGACACGTCAGCCCCAGCATTTT. Translation: CASSSTRQPQHF.

For this clonotype: With a much larger clone just one base away, this may be a read error. This sequence joins TRBV5-1 and TRBJ2-7, with TRBD2 matching over 8 bases. V was clipped by 7 bases and J by 0 bases; unmatched bases: 9. The CDR3 has 15 residues. Germline V gives CDR1 SGHRS, CDR2 YFSETQ. The CDR3 spells CASGRGGPNSYEQYF. CDR3 sequence (DNA): TGCGCCAGCGGCCGCGGGGGGCCGAACTCCTACGAGCAGTACTTC.

This clonotype has only a few counts. Here the CDR3 reads CASSVGRISYEQYF. The CDR3 nucleotides are TGTGCCAGCAGTGTAGGGAGGATCTCCTACGAGCAGTACTTC. The rearrangement uses TRBV6-1 and TRBJ2-7; D possibly corresponds to TRBD2 (6 bases). The CDR3 is made up of 14 amino acids. Looked up from germline, CDR1 is MNHNS and CDR2 is SASEGT. The V end lost 4 bases, the J end lost 0 bases, and 10 bases lay between the germline ends.

Many counts were recorded for this clonotype. This rearrangement joins TRBV6-1 to TRBJ2-1; 9 bases agree with TRBD2. Germline CDR1 MNHNS, CDR2 SASEGT. CDR3 length: 14 amino acids. V shed 6 bases and J 9 bases; nucleotides not matched to a gene: 9. The CDR3 loop is CASRTGTSLVEQFF. The DNA for the CDR3 is TGTGCCAGCAGGACCGGGACTAGCCTGGTTGAGCAGTTCTTC.

This clonotype was observed at least ten times. The J gene is TRBJ2-1, the V gene TRBV18; 9 bases fit TRBD2. The CDR3 sequence is 15 residues long. Germline values: CDR1 KGHSH, CDR2 LQKENI. Unmatched junction bases numbered 6, after V lost 3 bases and J lost 6 bases. CDR3 amino acids: CASSPLLAGTNEQFF. In DNA, the CDR3 is TGTGCCAGCTCACCCCTGCTAGCGGGGACCAATGAGCAGTTCTTC. The full variable domain, with the rest looked up from reference TRBV18 and TRBJ2-1, is NAGVMQNPRHLVRRRGQEARLRCSPMKGHSHVYWYRQLPEEGLKFMVYLQKENIIDESGMPKERFSAEFPKEGPSILRIQQVVRGDSAAYFCASSPLLAGTNEQFFGPGTRLTVL.

CDR3 amino acids: CASSSVAEQYF. The CDR3 nucleotides are TGTGCCAGCAGTTCTGTCGCGGAGCAGTACTTC. The chain joins TRBV12-3 or TRBV12-4 to TRBJ2-7, with D uncertain. This CDR3 is 11 amino acids long. V lost 4 bases, J lost 7 bases, and 8 bases lay in between.

A note on this clonotype: This may be a read error: a much more frequent sequence differs by one nucleotide. The J gene is TRBJ1-1, the V gene TRBV11-2, with D possibly matching TRBD1 (5 bases). Germline lookup yields CDR1 SGHAT and CDR2 FQNNGV. The CDR3 totals 16 residues. CDR3 region: CTSSLDSAGLDTEAFF. For the CDR3, the DNA is TGTACCAGCAGCTTAGACAGCGCGGGGCTTGACACTGAAGCTTTCTTT.

This clonotype came up many times. The chain carries TRBV2 and TRBJ1-1, with D perhaps matching TRBD1 (6 bases). Germline CDR1 SNHLY, CDR2 FYNNEI. Trimming pared 6 bases from V and 4 bases from J, leaving 9 bases between. The CDR3 has 12 residues. CDR3 in DNA: TGTGCCAGCAGCGGACAGACCACTGAAGCTTTCTTT. This translates into CASSGQTTEAFF.

This clonotype appeared many times. The chain links TRBV12-3 or TRBV12-4 to TRBJ2-3, with 11 bases matching TRBD2. J gave up 5 bases and V 8 bases, and 9 bases lay outside the gene matches. This CDR3 comprises 15 residues. CDR3 sequence reads: CASGDSGGAEDTQYF. The CDR3, as DNA: TGTGCCAGCGGGGATAGCGGGGGGGCCGAAGATACGCAGTATTTT.

In its sample, this clonotype was seen a few times. At one boundary the junction diverges from the germline segment, which might be a read error. The chain couples TRBV12-3 or TRBV12-4 to TRBJ2-7; no clear D gene. CDR3 length equals 13 residues. The CDR3 coding sequence is TGTGTCAGCAGTGTTGACGCCTCCTACGAGCAGTACTTC. It specifies CVSSVDASYEQYF.

J is TRBJ1-1 and V is TRBV2; the D gene is possibly TRBD1 (5 bases). The CDR3 loop spans 15 amino acids. The germline V gene encodes CDR1 SNHLY and CDR2 FYNNEI. V was pared by 4 bases and J by 1 base, with 13 bases between. In nucleotides, the CDR3 is TGTGCCAGCAGTGTCGTTAGCGGGGGGAACACTGAAGCTTTCTTT. This gives the protein CASSVVSGGNTEAFF.

This clonotype was found many times. This sequence joins TRBV7-8 and TRBJ2-7; 9 bases match TRBD1. The CDR3 is 13 residues long. J gave up 5 bases and V 4 bases, and 3 bases lay outside the gene matches. From germline, CDR1 is SGHVS and CDR2 FQNEAQ. CDR3 DNA: TGTGCCAGCAGCTGGACAGGGGACGACGAGCAGTACTTC. Its protein is CASSWTGDDEQYF. Full variable domain (remainder filled in from reference TRBV7-8 and TRBJ2-7): GAGVSQSPRYKVAKRGQDVALRCDPISGHVSLFWYQQALGQGPEFLTYFQNEAQLDKSGLPSDRFFAERPEGSVSTLKIQRTQQEDSAVYLCASSWTGDDEQYFGPGTRLTVT.

This chain links TRBV2 with TRBJ1-4; D may be TRBD1 (5 bases). Germline-derived CDR1 and CDR2 are SNHLY and FYNNEI. This CDR3 has 11 amino acids. Trimming took 4 bases from V and 13 from J, leaving 10 bases between them. CDR3 in amino acids: CASSALGTLFF. CDR3 sequence (DNA): TGTGCCAGCAGTGCTTTAGGGACACTGTTTTTT.

This clonotype has more than one count but fewer than ten. The rearrangement links TRBV6-5 to TRBJ2-7; 7 bases line up with TRBD2. The CDR3 is 13 amino acids. Germline trimming cut 2 bases from V and 5 bases from J; bases unmatched to any gene: 3. Germline lookup yields CDR1 MNHEY and CDR2 SVGAGI. CDR3 in DNA: TGTGCCAGCAGTTACGCTCGGGGGGACGAGCAGTACTTC. It is translated as CASSYARGDEQYF.

This clonotype was counted a few times. The J gene is TRBJ2-7, the V gene TRBV5-6, with a possible D match to TRBD2 (5 bases). The V gene lost 2 bases and the J gene lost 2 bases, with 14 bases spanning the gap. The CDR3 is made up of 15 amino acids. Per the germline V gene, CDR1 is SGHDT and CDR2 is YYEEEE. Written as DNA, the CDR3 is TGTGCCAGCAGCTTTCGGCGGACTCTCCCCTACGAGCAGTACTTC. It yields the protein CASSFRRTLPYEQYF.

This clonotype has a count of ten or more. The rearrangement joins TRBV5-1 to TRBJ1-1, with D tentatively TRBD1 (5 bases). The CDR3 extends over 16 amino acids. Trimming stripped 2 bases from V and 5 bases from J, with 19 bases between. Germline lookup yields CDR1 SGHRS and CDR2 YFSETQ. CDR3 nucleotide sequence: TGCGCCAGCAGCTTAGGAGGGGCCGCCCCGGGGACTGAAGCTTTCTTT. Its protein product is CASSLGGAAPGTEAFF.

This clonotype was observed at least ten times. The J gene is TRBJ2-3, the V gene TRBV2, with 9 bases that match TRBD2. The length of the CDR3 is 14 residues. CDR1 SNHLY and CDR2 FYNNEI come from the germline V gene. V trimming: 8 bases; J trimming: 0 bases; junction bases outside the gene matches: 3. The CDR3 protein is CASGTSYSTDTQYF. The DNA of the CDR3 is TGTGCCAGCGGGACTAGCTATAGCACAGATACGCAGTATTTT.

This clonotype was picked up many times. The chain is built from TRBV11-3 and TRBJ1-6; no firm D call. CDR1 SGHNT and CDR2 YENEEA come from the germline V gene. V was trimmed by 0 bases and J by 10 bases, leaving 7 bases between them. The CDR3 is 13 amino acids. This CDR3 is CASSLDMTSPLHF. The CDR3 DNA reads TGTGCCAGCAGCTTAGATATGACATCACCCCTCCACTTT.

This sequence joins TRBV19 and TRBJ1-6; 7 nucleotides match TRBD1. Germline CDR1 LNHDA, CDR2 SQIVND (reference sequence). Unmatched junction bases numbered 8, after V lost 7 bases and J lost 8 bases. CDR3 size: 14 residues. The CDR3 DNA sequence: TGTGCCAGTACGAGACAGGGAGTGGATTCACCCCTCCACTTT. Translation: CASTRQGVDSPLHF. The full variable domain, in which reference TRBV19 and TRBJ1-6 provide the parts outside the CDR3, is DGGITQSPKYLFRKEGQNVTLSCEQNLNHDAMYWYRQDPGQGLRLIYYSQIVNDFQKGDIAEGYSVSREKKESFPLTVTSAQKNPTAFYLCASTRQGVDSPLHFGNGTRLTVT.

V is TRBV7-9 and J is TRBJ2-3; 8 bases are a match to TRBD1. Germline CDR1 is SEHNR and CDR2 is FQNEAQ (reference sequence). J gave up 2 bases and V 5 bases, and 9 bases lay outside the gene matches. The CDR3 sequence is 16 residues long. CDR3 sequence: CASSLRTGIPTDTQYF. The CDR3 DNA sequence: TGTGCCAGCAGCCTGCGGACAGGGATTCCCACAGATACGCAGTATTTT.

The chain recombines TRBV11-1 with TRBJ2-7; D perhaps matches TRBD2 (5 bases). CDR1 and CDR2 from the germline V gene are SGHAT and FQDESV (reference sequence). V lost 5 bases to trimming and J lost 4 bases, with 15 bases between them. CDR3 size: 14 residues. This chain's CDR3 is CASSGPGFSYEQYF. The CDR3, as DNA: TGTGCCAGCAGCGGCCCGGGGTTCTCTTACGAGCAGTACTTC.

This clonotype was detected only a few times. This rearrangement joins TRBV12-3 or TRBV12-4 to TRBJ1-1; maybe TRBD1 (6 bases). CDR3 size: 16 residues. V was shortened by 5 bases and J by 2 bases, with 18 bases between the two germline ends. The CDR3 bases are TGTGCCAGCAGTACAGGGTATCGGGTAAGAAACACTGAAGCTTTCTTT. It specifies CASSTGYRVRNTEAFF.

V gene TRBV7-9 combines with J gene TRBJ1-2; the D gene is possibly TRBD1 (6 bases). The CDR3 consists of 13 residues. The germline V and J ends were trimmed by 3 bases and 8 bases, with 13 bases remaining between them. Germline V gene sequence: CDR1 SEHNR, CDR2 FQNEAQ (reference sequence). CDR3 DNA sequence: TGTGCCAGCAGCTTCACCTCAGGGGACGGCTACACCTTC. Translated, it gives CASSFTSGDGYTF.

This clonotype was counted many times. The chain recombines TRBV3-1 with TRBJ1-1; D may be TRBD1 (6 bases). Germline loops: CDR1 LGHDT, CDR2 YNNKEL (reference sequence). The V end lost 0 bases, the J end lost 1 base, and 9 bases lay between the germline ends. This CDR3 spans 15 amino acids. DNA of the CDR3: TGTGCCAGCAGCCAAGATCCACAGGGGAACACTGAAGCTTTCTTT. It encodes CASSQDPQGNTEAFF.